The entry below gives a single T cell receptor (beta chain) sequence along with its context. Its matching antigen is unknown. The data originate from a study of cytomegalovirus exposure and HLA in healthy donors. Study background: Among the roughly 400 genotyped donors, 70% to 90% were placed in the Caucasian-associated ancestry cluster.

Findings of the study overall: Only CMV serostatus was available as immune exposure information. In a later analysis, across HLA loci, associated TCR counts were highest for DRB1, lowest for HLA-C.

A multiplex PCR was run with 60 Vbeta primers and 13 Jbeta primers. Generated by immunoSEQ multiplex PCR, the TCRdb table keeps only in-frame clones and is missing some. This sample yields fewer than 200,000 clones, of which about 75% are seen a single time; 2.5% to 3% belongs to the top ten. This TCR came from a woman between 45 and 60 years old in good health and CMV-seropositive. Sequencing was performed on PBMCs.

The CDR3 loop is CASRGDRANEKLFF. CDR3 sequence (DNA): TGCGCCAGCAGGGGGGACAGGGCTAATGAAAAACTGTTTTTT. V usage is TRBV10-2 and J usage is TRBJ1-4; 9 nucleotides agree with TRBD1. V shed 6 bases, J shed 3 bases, and the junction held 2 bases outside the gene matches. The CDR3 is 14 residues long. Germline CDR1 reads WSHSY; CDR2 reads SAAADI.